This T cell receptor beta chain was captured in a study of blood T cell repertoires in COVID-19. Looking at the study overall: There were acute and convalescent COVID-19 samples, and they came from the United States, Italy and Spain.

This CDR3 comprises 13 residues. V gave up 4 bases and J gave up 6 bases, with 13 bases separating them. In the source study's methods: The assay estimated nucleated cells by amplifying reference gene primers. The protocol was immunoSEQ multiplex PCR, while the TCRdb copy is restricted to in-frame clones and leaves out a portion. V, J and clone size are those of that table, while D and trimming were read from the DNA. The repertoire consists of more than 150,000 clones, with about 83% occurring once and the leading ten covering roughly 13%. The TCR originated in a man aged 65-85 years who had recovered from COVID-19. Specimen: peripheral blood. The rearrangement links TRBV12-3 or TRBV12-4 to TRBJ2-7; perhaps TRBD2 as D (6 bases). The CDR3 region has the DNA TGTGCCAGCAGTTCCTCGACTAGAATCGAGCAGTACTTC. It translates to CASSSSTRIEQYF.